The present T cell receptor (beta chain) was sequenced within a study of early T cells in non-severe SARS-CoV-2 infection. Whole-study context: Sequencing targeted bulk RNA from unsorted whole blood, leaving chains unpaired. General study results and limits: VDJdb-based matching was biased toward anti-spike CD8 responses and missed private and CD4 specificities.

Researchers attached unique molecular identifiers to individual cDNA molecules. TCRdb reprocessed the 5' RACE reads via MiXCR and lists one record per CDR3 protein. The data hold roughly 80,000 distinct CDR3 sequences, with about 15% observed a single time. About this clonotype: The antigen remains undetermined.

The CDR3 loop spans 12 amino acids. Trimming removed 5 bases from V and 6 bases from J, with 11 bases in between. The germline V gene encodes CDR1 LNHDA and CDR2 SQIVND (reference sequence). The clonotype comes from an adult who was a healthcare worker with PCR-confirmed SARS-CoV-2 infection or an uninfected control (not recorded which). The chain joins TRBV19 to TRBJ2-7; possibly TRBD1 for D (5 bases). The sequencing sample was made of whole blood. The CDR3 spells CASSPSTAEQYF. In DNA, the CDR3 is TGTGCCAGTAGTCCGTCGACAGCCGAGCAGTACTTC.